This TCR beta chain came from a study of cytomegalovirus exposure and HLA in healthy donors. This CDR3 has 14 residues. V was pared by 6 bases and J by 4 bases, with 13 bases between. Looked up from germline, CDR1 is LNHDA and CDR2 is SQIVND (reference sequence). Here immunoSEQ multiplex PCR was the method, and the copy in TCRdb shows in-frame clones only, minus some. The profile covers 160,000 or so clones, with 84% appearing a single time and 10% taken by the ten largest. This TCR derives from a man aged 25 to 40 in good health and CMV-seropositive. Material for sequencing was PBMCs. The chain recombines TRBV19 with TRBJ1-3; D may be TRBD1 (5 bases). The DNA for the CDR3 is TGTGCCAGTAGGCGTCAAGGGGCAGGAAACACCATATATTTT. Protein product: CASRRQGAGNTIYF.